One and the same sample provided the 6 T cell receptor beta chains below, sequenced in a study of low-dose radiotherapy and immunotherapy resistance in tumors. TRAV- and TRBV-specific primers were used for first-strand cDNA, which covered alpha and beta chains. Both a constant-region primer and a V-primer adapter served to amplify TCRs across 15 to 20 PCR cycles. One entry per CDR3 protein, called by TCRdb with MiXCR from the reads. The data contain about 58,000 distinct CDR3 sequences, around 23% of them singletons. The time point is: after trial treatment. Sample treatment: LDRT plus nivolumab, ipilimumab, low-dose cyclophosphamide and aspirin (RACIN trial). The specimen comprised PBMCs, sampled after low-dose radiotherapy plus immunotherapy. These receptors all come from a male donor with prostate cancer.

This clonotype has a count of ten or more. The rearrangement uses TRBV7-9 and TRBJ1-2; D is ambiguous. The CDR3 is made up of 12 amino acids. Per the germline V gene, CDR1 is SEHNR and CDR2 is FQNEAQ (reference sequence). Trimming cost V 0 bases and J 8 bases, with 7 bases left between them. The CDR3 loop reads CASSLAGRGYTF. CDR3 nucleotides: TGTGCCAGCAGCTTAGCAGGGCGGGGCTACACCTTC. Full variable domain (remainder filled in from reference TRBV7-9 and TRBJ1-2): DTGVSQNPRHKITKRGQNVTFRCDPISEHNRLYWYRQTLGQGPEFLTYFQNEAQLEKSRLLSDRFSAERPKGSFSTLEIQRTEQGDSAMYLCASSLAGRGYTFGSGTRLTVV.

To note about this clonotype: One junction end disagrees with the germline gene, perhaps due to a read error. V gene TRBV6-2 or TRBV6-3 combines with J gene TRBJ2-1, with D hard to call. CDR1 and CDR2 (germline): MNHEY, SVGEGT. This CDR3 comprises 14 residues. The CDR3 DNA is TGTGCCAGCGCCGAAGGGTCCTCCTTCAATGAGCAGTTCTTC. Translated, it gives CASAEGSSFNEQFF.

This clonotype came up many times. CDR3 region: CASSLALTGVADTQYF. In DNA, the CDR3 is TGCGCCAGCAGCTTGGCCCTAACAGGGGTGGCAGATACGCAGTATTTT. This chain uses TRBV5-1 with TRBJ2-3; 7 bases align to TRBD1. The CDR3 totals 16 residues. Germline values: CDR1 SGHRS, CDR2 YFSETQ. The V and J ends lost 0 bases and 4 bases, in that order; junction bases with no gene match: 8. The full variable domain, rest sourced from reference TRBV5-1 and TRBJ2-3, is KAGVTQTPRYLIKTRGQQVTLSCSPISGHRSVSWYQQTPGQGLQFLFEYFSETQRNKGNFPGRFSGRQFSNSRSEMNVSTLELGDSALYLCASSLALTGVADTQYFGPGTRLTVL.

A note on this clonotype: This may stem from a read error, because a much larger clone lies one nucleotide away. CDR3 in amino acids: CASGPSGGPYEQYF. In DNA form, the CDR3 reads TGTGCCAGCGGCCCTTCAGGGGGACCCTACGAGCAGTACTTC. The J gene is TRBJ2-7, the V gene TRBV7-3, with TRBD1 matching 7 bases. The CDR3 length is 14 residues. V was pared by 8 bases and J by 2 bases, with 9 bases of the junction left unmatched. In germline, CDR1 is SGHTA, CDR2 FQGTGA.

This clonotype appeared once. V usage is TRBV7-8 and J usage is TRBJ1-1, with a possible D match to TRBD1 (5 bases). V lost 5 bases, J lost 11 bases, and 21 bases lay in between. The germline V gene encodes CDR1 SGHVS and CDR2 FQNEAQ. The CDR3 has 14 amino acids. CDR3 coding DNA: TGTGCCAGCAGCCTTATTGAACCGGGGACCGAGGCTTTCTTT. Encoded protein: CASSLIEPGTEAFF.

With respect to this clonotype: A far larger clone is just one base off, so this is likely a read error. The chain joins TRBV9 to TRBJ2-1, with TRBD2 as a possible D gene (6 bases). Germline-derived CDR1 and CDR2 are SGDLS and YYNGEE. Trimming removed 5 bases from V and 0 bases from J, with 12 bases in between. CDR3 length equals 15 residues. CDR3 residues: CASSKRRVSYNEQFF. DNA for the CDR3: TGTGCCAGCAGTAAAAGGAGGGTCTCCTACAATGAGCAGTTCTTC.